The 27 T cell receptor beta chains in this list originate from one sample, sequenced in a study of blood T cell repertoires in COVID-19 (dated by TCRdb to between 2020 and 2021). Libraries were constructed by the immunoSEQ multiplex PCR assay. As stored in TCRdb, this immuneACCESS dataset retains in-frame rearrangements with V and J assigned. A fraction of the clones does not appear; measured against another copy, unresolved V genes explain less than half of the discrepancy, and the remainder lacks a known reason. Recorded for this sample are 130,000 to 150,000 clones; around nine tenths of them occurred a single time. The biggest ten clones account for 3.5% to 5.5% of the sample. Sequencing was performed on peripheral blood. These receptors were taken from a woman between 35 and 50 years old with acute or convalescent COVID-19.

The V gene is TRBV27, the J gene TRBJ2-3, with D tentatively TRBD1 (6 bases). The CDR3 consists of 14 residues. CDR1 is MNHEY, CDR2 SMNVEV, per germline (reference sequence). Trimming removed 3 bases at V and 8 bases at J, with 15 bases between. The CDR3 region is CASSFRGVASTQYF. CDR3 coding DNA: TGTGCCAGCAGTTTCAGGGGCGTGGCCAGTACGCAGTATTTT.

CDR3 in DNA: TGTGCCAGCAGTCCATCTACAGGGGCGAGTGGCACTGAAGCTTTCTTT. It yields the protein CASSPSTGASGTEAFF. This rearrangement joins TRBV7-3 to TRBJ1-1; 7 bases line up with TRBD1. The CDR3 loop spans 16 amino acids. CDR1 SGHTA and CDR2 FQGTGA come from the germline V gene. V dropped 6 bases and J dropped 4; count of bases not matched to a gene: 14.

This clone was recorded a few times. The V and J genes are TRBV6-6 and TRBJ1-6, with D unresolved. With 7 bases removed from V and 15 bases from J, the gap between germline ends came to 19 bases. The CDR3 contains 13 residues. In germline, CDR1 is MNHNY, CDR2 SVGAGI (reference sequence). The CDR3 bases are TGTGCCAGCACCCGGGATCCCAACGATAACCTCCACTTT. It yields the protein CASTRDPNDNLHF.

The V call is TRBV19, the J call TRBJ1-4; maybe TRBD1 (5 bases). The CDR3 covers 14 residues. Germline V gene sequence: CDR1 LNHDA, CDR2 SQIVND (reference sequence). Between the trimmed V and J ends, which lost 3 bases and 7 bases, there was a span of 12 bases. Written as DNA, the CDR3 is TGTGCCAGTAGTATCGGGGGACCAATTGAAAAACTGTTTTTT. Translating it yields CASSIGGPIEKLFF.

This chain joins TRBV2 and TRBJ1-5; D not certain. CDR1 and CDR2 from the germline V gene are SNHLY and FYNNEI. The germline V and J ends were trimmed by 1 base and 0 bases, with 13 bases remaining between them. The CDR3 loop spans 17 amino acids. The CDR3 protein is CASSEGTNRYSNQPQHF. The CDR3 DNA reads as TGTGCCAGCAGTGAAGGGACTAACAGATATAGCAATCAGCCCCAGCATTTT.

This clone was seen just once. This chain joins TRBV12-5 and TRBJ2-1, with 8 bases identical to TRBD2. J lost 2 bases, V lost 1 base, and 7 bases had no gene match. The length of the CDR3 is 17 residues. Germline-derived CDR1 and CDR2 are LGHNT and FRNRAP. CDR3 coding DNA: TGTGCTAGTGGTTTGGAATTACTAGCGGCTACCTACAATGAGCAGTTCTTC. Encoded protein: CASGLELLAATYNEQFF.

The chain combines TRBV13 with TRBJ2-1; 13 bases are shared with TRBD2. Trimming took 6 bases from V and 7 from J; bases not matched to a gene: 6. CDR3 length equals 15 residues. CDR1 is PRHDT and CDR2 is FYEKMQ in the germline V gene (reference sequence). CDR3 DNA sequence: TGTGCCAGCAGGGGAGGACTAGCGGGAGTAAATGAGCAGTTCTTC. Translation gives CASRGGLAGVNEQFF.

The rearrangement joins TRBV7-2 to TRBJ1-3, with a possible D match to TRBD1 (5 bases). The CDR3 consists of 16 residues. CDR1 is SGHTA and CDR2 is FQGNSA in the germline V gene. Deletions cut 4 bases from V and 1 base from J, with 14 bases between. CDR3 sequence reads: CASSSRSGLSGNTIYF. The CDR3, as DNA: TGTGCCAGCAGCTCTAGGTCAGGGCTTTCTGGAAACACCATATATTTT.

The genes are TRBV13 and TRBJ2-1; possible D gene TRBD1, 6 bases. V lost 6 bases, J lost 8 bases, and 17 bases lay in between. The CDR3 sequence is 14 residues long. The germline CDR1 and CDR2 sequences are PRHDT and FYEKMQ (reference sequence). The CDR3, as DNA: TGTGCCAGCAGTAACACAGGGTGGGGTGATGAGCAGTTCTTC. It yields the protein CASSNTGWGDEQFF.

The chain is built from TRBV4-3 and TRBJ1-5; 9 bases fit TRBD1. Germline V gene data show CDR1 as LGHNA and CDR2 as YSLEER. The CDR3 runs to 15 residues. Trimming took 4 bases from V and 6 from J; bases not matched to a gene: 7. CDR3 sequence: CASSPDRGGGQPQHF. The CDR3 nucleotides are TGCGCCAGCAGCCCGGACAGGGGCGGAGGTCAGCCCCAGCATTTT.

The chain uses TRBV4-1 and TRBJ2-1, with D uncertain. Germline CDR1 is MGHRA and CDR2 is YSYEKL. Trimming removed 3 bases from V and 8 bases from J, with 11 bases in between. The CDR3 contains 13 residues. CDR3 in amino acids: CASSQTSPHEQFF. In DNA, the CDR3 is TGCGCCAGCAGCCAGACTTCCCCTCATGAGCAGTTCTTC.

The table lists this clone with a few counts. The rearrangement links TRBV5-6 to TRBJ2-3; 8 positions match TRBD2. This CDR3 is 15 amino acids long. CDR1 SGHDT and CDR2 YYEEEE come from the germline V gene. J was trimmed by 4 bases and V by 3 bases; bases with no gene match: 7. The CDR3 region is CASSSLAGGADTQYF. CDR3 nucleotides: TGTGCCAGCAGCTCCCTGGCGGGAGGAGCAGATACGCAGTATTTT.

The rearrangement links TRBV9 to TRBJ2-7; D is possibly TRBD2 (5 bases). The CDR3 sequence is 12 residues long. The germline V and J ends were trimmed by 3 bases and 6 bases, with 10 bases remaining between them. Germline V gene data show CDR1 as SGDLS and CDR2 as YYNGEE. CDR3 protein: CASSGDGVEQYF. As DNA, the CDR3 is TGTGCCAGCAGCGGAGACGGGGTCGAGCAGTACTTC.

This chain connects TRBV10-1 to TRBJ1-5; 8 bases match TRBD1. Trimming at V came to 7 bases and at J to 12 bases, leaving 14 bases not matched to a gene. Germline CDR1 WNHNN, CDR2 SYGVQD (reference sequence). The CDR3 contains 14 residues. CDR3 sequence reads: CASIKNPTGVIQHF. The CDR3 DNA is TGCGCCAGCATCAAGAACCCGACAGGGGTGATCCAGCATTTT.

CDR3 region: CASSSRGGETQYF. The CDR3 DNA sequence: TGTGCCAGCAGCTCCAGGGGCGGGGAGACCCAGTACTTC. The V and J genes are TRBV7-2 and TRBJ2-5; possibly TRBD1 for D (6 bases). V was cut by 4 bases and J by 5 bases, with 11 bases left in between. The CDR3 runs 13 residues. Germline V CDR1 and CDR2: SGHTA, FQGNSA. Based on the CDR3 plus reference TRBV7-2 and TRBJ2-5, the full variable domain is GAGVSQSPSNKVTEKGKDVELRCDPISGHTALYWYRQSLGQGLEFLIYFQGNSAPDKSGLPSDRFSAERTGGSVSTLTIQRTQQEDSAVYLCASSSRGGETQYFGPGTRLLVL.

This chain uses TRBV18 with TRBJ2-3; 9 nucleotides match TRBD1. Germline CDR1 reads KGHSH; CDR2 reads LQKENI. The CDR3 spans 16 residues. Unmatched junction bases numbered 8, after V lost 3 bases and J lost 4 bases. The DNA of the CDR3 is TGTGCCAGCTCACCTCCGGGACAGGGTTGGGCAGATACGCAGTATTTT. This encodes CASSPPGQGWADTQYF.

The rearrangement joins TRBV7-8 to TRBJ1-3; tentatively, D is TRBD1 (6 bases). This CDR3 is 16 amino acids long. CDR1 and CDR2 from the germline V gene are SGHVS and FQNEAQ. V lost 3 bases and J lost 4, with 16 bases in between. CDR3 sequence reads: CASSLRSTGPGNTIYF. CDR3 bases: TGTGCCAGCAGCTTGAGGTCCACAGGGCCCGGAAACACCATATATTTT.

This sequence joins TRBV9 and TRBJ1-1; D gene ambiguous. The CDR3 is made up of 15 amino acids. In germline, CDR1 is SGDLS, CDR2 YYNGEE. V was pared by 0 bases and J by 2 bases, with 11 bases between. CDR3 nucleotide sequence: TGTGCCAGCAGCGTAGCCCCTCTCGTTAACACTGAAGCTTTCTTT. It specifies CASSVAPLVNTEAFF.

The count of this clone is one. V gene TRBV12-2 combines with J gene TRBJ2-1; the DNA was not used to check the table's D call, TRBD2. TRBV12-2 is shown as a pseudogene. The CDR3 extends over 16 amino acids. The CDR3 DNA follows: TGTGCAAGTCGCCCCAGAGGGCCTAGCGGAAACAATGAGCAGTTCTTC. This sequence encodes CASRPRGPSGNNEQFF.

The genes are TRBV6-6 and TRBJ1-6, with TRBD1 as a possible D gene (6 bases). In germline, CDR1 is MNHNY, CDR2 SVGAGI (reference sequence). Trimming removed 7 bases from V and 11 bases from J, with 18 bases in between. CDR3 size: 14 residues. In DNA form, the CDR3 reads TGTGCCAGCACTAGGCAGGGGATGGTTACACCCCTCCACTTT. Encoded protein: CASTRQGMVTPLHF.

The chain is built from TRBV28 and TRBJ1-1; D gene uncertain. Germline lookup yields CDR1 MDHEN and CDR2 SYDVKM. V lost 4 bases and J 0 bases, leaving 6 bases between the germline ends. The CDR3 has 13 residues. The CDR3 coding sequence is TGTGCCAGCAGTTGGGCCATGAACACTGAAGCTTTCTTT. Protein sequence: CASSWAMNTEAFF.

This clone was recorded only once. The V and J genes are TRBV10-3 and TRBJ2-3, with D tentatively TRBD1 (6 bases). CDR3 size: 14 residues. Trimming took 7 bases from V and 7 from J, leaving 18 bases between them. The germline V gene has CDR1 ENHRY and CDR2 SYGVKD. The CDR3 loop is CAITPGGIGHTQYF. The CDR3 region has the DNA TGTGCCATCACCCCTGGGGGCATCGGTCATACGCAGTATTTT.

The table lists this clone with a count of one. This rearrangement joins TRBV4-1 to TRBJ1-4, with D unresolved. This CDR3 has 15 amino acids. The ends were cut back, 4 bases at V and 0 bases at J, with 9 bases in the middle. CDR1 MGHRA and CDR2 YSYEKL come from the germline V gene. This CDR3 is CASSPSEATNEKLFF. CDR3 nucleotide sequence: TGCGCCAGCAGCCCGAGTGAGGCAACTAATGAAAAACTGTTTTTT.

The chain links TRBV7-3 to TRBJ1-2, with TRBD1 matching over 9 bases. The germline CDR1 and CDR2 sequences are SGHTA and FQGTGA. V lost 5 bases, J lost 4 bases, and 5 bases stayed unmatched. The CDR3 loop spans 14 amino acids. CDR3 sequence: CASSPRDRAYGYTF. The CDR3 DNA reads TGTGCCAGCAGCCCCCGGGACAGGGCCTATGGCTACACCTTC.

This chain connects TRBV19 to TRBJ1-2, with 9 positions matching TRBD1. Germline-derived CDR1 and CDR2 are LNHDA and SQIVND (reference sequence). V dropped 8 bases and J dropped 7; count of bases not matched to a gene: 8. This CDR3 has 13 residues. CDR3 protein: CASRLAGQGGYTF. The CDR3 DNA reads TGTGCCAGTCGTTTAGCGGGACAGGGTGGCTACACCTTC.

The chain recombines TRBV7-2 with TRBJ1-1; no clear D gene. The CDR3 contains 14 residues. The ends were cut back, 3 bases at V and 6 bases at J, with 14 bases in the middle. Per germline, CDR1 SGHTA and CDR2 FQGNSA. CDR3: CASSLLGVGSEAFF. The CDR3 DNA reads TGTGCCAGCAGCTTGCTCGGGGTTGGTTCTGAAGCTTTCTTT. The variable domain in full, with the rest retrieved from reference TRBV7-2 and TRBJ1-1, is GAGVSQSPSNKVTEKGKDVELRCDPISGHTALYWYRQSLGQGLEFLIYFQGNSAPDKSGLPSDRFSAERTGGSVSTLTIQRTQQEDSAVYLCASSLLGVGSEAFFGQGTRLTVV.

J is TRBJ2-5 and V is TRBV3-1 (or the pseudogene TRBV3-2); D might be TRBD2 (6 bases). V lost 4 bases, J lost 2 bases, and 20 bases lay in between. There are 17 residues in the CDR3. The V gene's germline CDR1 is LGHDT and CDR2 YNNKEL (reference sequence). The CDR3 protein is CASSPYLEGLSQETQYF. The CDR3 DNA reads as TGTGCCAGCAGCCCCTACTTAGAGGGACTTTCTCAAGAGACCCAGTACTTC.